This TCR beta chain emerged from a study of T cells expressing NK-cell markers. Findings and caveats of the study: Certain NKG2C+ T cell clones were expanded, and their HCMV specificity remained unclear. Once again these clonotypes came out on top in the CD3+CD56-NKG2C+ fraction of four donors.

UMIs were included in TCR beta cDNA generated by 5'RACE template switching. TCRdb re-called the 5' RACE reads; every CDR3 protein appears as one record, without DNA. The table lists 250,000 or so distinct CDR3 sequences. The CDR3 is 16 amino acids. CDR1 is KGHSH, CDR2 LQKENI, per germline. Remarks on this clonotype: Antigen unknown.

The receptor was derived from a woman aged 18 to 75 in good health. Source material: blood T cells: a sorted CD56 or NKG2C T cell subset, CD4+ or CD8+ T cells, or bulk PBMC T cells (not recorded which). V usage is TRBV18 and J usage is TRBJ2-7; as DNA is missing, the TRBD1 call by TCRdb cannot be tested. Here the CDR3 reads CASSPSRTLSSYEQYF.